These 9 T cell receptor beta chains were sequenced from one sample in a study of T cell responses to AZD1222 COVID-19 vaccine (dated by TCRdb to the early 2020s). This specimen's time point label, interpreted: about 28 days (+/-7) after the second vaccine dose. Library creation used the immunoSEQ multiplex PCR assay. TCRdb stores this immuneACCESS table with in-frame sequences only. Part of the clones is absent; in the studies checked, under half of the shortfall reflects unresolved V genes, and no reason is known for the rest. Across this sample there are about 150,000 clones, with about 90% seen only once. The ten largest make up about 4% of the sample. The material sequenced was peripheral blood, taken 28 days after the second AZD1222 dose. These receptors originate from an adult who received the AZD1222 COVID-19 vaccine.

The chain employs TRBV29-1 and TRBJ2-1; TRBD2 agrees at 12 bases. V lost 7 bases, J lost 6 bases, and 4 bases stayed unmatched. Germline values: CDR1 SQVTM, CDR2 ANQGSEA. The CDR3 extends over 13 amino acids. CDR3 DNA: TGCAGCGCAACGACTAGCGGGAGCAATGAGCAGTTCTTC. Its translation: CSATTSGSNEQFF.

This chain uses TRBV7-2 with TRBJ2-3; TRBD2 matches at 7 bases. V was pared by 2 bases and J by 0 bases, with 11 bases of the junction left unmatched. Germline assignment: CDR1 SGHTA and CDR2 FQGNSA. There are 18 residues in the CDR3. The DNA for the CDR3 is TGTGCCAGCAGCTTAAAGAGACTAGCAGGTACTAGCACAGATACGCAGTATTTT. It encodes CASSLKRLAGTSTDTQYF.

V usage is TRBV19 and J usage is TRBJ2-2; possible D gene TRBD2, 7 bases. Germline CDR1 is LNHDA and CDR2 is SQIVND (reference sequence). The CDR3 runs 15 residues. The ends were cut back, 8 bases at V and 6 bases at J, with 19 bases in the middle. In DNA form, the CDR3 reads TGTGCCAGTGGACCCCTAGGGGGGGAGGCCGGGGAGCTGTTTTTT. Protein product: CASGPLGGEAGELFF.

The genes are TRBV5-8 and TRBJ1-2; 7 nucleotides line up with TRBD1. This CDR3 spans 15 amino acids. With 4 bases clipped from V and 2 bases from J, the junction kept 8 bases outside the gene matches. The germline gives CDR1 SGHTS, CDR2 YDEGEE. The CDR3 coding sequence is TGTGCCAGCAGCCTCGACAGGGAAGTGAACTATGGCTACACCTTC. It is translated as CASSLDREVNYGYTF. Drawing the rest from reference TRBV5-8 and TRBJ1-2, the complete variable domain is EAGVTQSPTHLIKTRGQQATLRCSPISGHTSVYWYQQALGLGLQFLLWYDEGEERNRGNFPPRFSGRQFPNYSSELNVNALELEDSALYLCASSLDREVNYGYTFGSGTRLTVV.

The rearrangement links TRBV18 to TRBJ1-6; no reliable D call. The V end was cut by 2 bases, the J end by 0 bases, with 11 bases between. CDR1 and CDR2 from the germline V gene are KGHSH and LQKENI. The CDR3 sequence is 17 residues long. The DNA for the CDR3 is TGTGCCAGCTCACCAGGAGGGCTAAGCTCCTATAATTCACCCCTCCACTTT. Translated, it gives CASSPGGLSSYNSPLHF.

This clone was picked up one time. The chain has TRBV29-1 and TRBJ2-1; TRBD1 is a possible D gene (6 bases). V was shortened by 7 bases and J by 9 bases, with 19 bases between the two germline ends. The length of the CDR3 is 13 residues. CDR1 is SQVTM and CDR2 is ANQGSEA in the germline V gene. The CDR3 reads CSGGGGVQGEQFF. CDR3 nucleotide sequence: TGCAGCGGTGGTGGGGGCGTGCAGGGTGAGCAGTTCTTC.

This clone appeared a single time. The rearrangement joins TRBV27 to TRBJ2-3, with TRBD2 as a possible D gene (5 bases). Germline V gene data show CDR1 as MNHEY and CDR2 as SMNVEV (reference sequence). Trimming removed 7 bases from V and 1 base from J, with 18 bases in between. The CDR3 spans 16 residues. CDR3: CASTLTGWIGTDTQYF. CDR3 DNA sequence: TGTGCCAGCACCCTCACGGGGTGGATTGGCACAGATACGCAGTATTTT.

This chain uses TRBV6-5 with TRBJ2-1; 7 bases align to TRBD2. Germline CDR1 reads MNHEY; CDR2 reads SVGAGI. V lost 6 bases, J lost 6 bases, and 8 bases stayed unmatched. This CDR3 contains 14 residues. CDR3 in amino acids: CASSRTSAGNEQFF. For the CDR3, the DNA is TGTGCCAGCAGCCGTACTAGCGCCGGCAATGAGCAGTTCTTC.

The J gene is TRBJ2-3, the V gene TRBV27; maybe TRBD1 (6 bases). Germline values: CDR1 MNHEY, CDR2 SMNVEV (reference sequence). The ends were cut back, 6 bases at V and 0 bases at J, with 13 bases in the middle. The CDR3 spans 15 residues. CDR3 sequence (DNA): TGTGCCAGCAGCGCCTCTACAGGGAGCACAGATACGCAGTATTTT. Encoded protein: CASSASTGSTDTQYF.